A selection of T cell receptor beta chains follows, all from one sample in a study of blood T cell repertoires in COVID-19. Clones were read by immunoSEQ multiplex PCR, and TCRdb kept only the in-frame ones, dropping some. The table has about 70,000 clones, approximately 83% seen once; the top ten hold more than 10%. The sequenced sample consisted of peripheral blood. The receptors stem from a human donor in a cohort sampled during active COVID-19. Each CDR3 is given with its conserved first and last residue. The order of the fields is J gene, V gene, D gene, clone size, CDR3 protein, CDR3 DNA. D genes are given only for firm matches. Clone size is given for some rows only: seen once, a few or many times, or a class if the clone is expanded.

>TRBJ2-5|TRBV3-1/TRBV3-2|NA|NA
CASSRRQQQETQYF
TGTGCCAGCAGCCGCCGACAGCAGCAAGAGACCCAGTACTTC
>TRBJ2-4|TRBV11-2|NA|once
CASSLVGLSNIQYF
TGTGCCAGCAGCTTAGTGGGGCTTTCGAACATTCAGTACTTC
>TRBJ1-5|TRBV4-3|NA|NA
CASSQDPLSHNQPQHF
TGCGCCAGCAGCCAAGATCCACTTTCCCACAATCAGCCCCAGCATTTT
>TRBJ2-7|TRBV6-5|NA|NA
CASRPESSHEQYF
TGTGCCAGCAGACCCGAGTCAAGCCACGAGCAGTACTTC
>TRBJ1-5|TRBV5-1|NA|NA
CASSSGQVNQPQHF
TGCGCCAGCAGCTCGGGACAAGTGAATCAGCCCCAGCATTTT
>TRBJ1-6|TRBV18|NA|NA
CASSPDGYSPLHF
TGTGCCAGCTCACCAGACGGGTATTCACCCCTCCACTTT
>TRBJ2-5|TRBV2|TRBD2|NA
CASRTSGGETQYF
TGTGCCAGCCGGACTAGCGGGGGTGAGACCCAGTACTTC
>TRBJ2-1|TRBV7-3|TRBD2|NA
CASSLEAYPGGEQFF
TGTGCCAGCAGCTTAGAGGCCTATCCGGGGGGAGAGCAGTTCTTC
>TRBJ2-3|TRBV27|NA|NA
CASSLSYVDTQYF
TGTGCCAGCAGTTTATCATATGTCGATACGCAGTATTTT
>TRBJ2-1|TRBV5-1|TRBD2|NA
CASSLASGINEQFF
TGCGCCAGCAGCTTGGCTAGCGGAATTAATGAGCAGTTCTTC
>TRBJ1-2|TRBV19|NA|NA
CASSIVRRPYGYTF
TGTGCCAGTAGTATAGTGCGGCGTCCGTATGGCTACACCTTC
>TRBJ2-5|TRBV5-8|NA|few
CASSPALETQYF
TGTGCCAGCAGCCCCGCACTCGAGACCCAGTACTTC
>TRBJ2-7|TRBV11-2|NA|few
CASSSYGQLSSYEQYF
TGTGCCAGCAGCTCCTATGGACAGTTGAGCTCCTACGAGCAGTACTTC
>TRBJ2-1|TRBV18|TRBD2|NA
CASSPTFLAGGPYNEQFF
TGTGCCAGCTCACCGACATTCTTAGCGGGGGGGCCTTACAATGAGCAGTTCTTC
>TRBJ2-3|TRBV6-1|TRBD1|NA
CASSDRGRATDTQYF
TGTGCCAGCAGTGACAGGGGGCGAGCCACAGATACGCAGTATTTT
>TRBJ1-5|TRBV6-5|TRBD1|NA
CASGAETGSPQPQHF
TGTGCCAGCGGGGCCGAGACAGGGAGCCCTCAGCCCCAGCATTTT
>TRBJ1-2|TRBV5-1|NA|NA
CASSLGGLIIPTYGYTF
TGCGCCAGCAGCTTGGGCGGTTTAATTATTCCGACGTATGGCTACACCTTC
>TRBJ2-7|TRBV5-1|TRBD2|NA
CASSLRTGGDYEQYF
TGCGCCAGCAGCTTGCGGACGGGGGGGGACTACGAGCAGTACTTC
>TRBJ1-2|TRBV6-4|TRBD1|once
CASSLRTGGTYGYTF
TGTGCCAGCAGTCTCCGAACAGGGGGGACCTATGGCTACACCTTC
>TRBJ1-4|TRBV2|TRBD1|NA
CASGRGGDEKLFF
TGTGCCAGCGGGAGAGGGGGCGATGAAAAACTGTTTTTT
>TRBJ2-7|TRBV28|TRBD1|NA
CASQGANEQYF
TGTGCCAGCCAGGGGGCCAACGAGCAGTACTTC
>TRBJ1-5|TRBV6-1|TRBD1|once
CASSEAWTGSNQPQHF
TGTGCCAGCAGTGAAGCCTGGACAGGTAGCAATCAGCCCCAGCATTTT
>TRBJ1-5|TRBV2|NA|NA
CASSEAETDHQPQHF
TGTGCCAGCAGTGAAGCGGAGACAGACCATCAGCCCCAGCATTTT
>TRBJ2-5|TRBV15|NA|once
CATSRAGQETQYF
TGTGCCACCAGCAGAGCCGGGCAAGAGACCCAGTACTTC
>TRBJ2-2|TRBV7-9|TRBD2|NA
CASSLVVGLAKTGELFF
TGTGCCAGCAGCTTAGTAGTGGGACTAGCAAAGACCGGGGAGCTGTTTTTT
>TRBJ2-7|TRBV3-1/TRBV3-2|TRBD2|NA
CASSQEALAGGLNEQYF
TGTGCCAGCAGCCAAGAAGCACTAGCGGGGGGACTCAACGAGCAGTACTTC
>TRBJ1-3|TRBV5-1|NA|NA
CASSLMGGNTIYF
TGCGCCAGCAGCTTAATGGGCGGAAACACCATATATTTT
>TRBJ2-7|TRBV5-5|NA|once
CASSPWAIGTPNPSYEQYF
TGTGCCAGCAGCCCATGGGCCATTGGGACACCGAATCCCTCCTACGAGCAGTACTTC
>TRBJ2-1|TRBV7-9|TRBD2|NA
CASSTWGGSYNEQFF
TGTGCCAGCAGCACGTGGGGGGGCTCCTACAATGAGCAGTTCTTC
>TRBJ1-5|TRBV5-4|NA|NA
CASSWKTGGRQPQHF
TGTGCCAGCAGCTGGAAGACGGGGGGCCGTCAGCCCCAGCATTTT
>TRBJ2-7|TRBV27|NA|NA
CASSPQEGSSYEQYF
TGTGCCAGCAGTCCCCAGGAGGGTAGCTCCTACGAGCAGTACTTC
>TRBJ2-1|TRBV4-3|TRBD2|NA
CASSQDSAGGYNEQFF
TGCGCCAGCAGCCAAGATTCAGCGGGGGGGTACAATGAGCAGTTCTTC
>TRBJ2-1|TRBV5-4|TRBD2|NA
CASSLVERGGYNEQFF
TGTGCCAGCAGCTTGGTGGAGCGGGGGGGATACAATGAGCAGTTCTTC
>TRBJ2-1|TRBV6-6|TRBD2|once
CASTSGTSTIF
TGTGCCAGCACCTCGGGGACTAGCACGATCTTC
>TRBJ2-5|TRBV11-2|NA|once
CASRGRGEETQYF
TGTGCCAGCAGGGGCAGGGGGGAAGAGACCCAGTACTTC
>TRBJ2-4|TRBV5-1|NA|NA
CASSLGDTKNIQYF
TGCGCCAGCAGCTTGGGAGACACCAAAAACATTCAGTACTTC
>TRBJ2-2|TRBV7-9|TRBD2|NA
CASSPGLAANTGELFF
TGTGCCAGCAGCCCGGGACTAGCGGCTAACACCGGGGAGCTGTTTTTT
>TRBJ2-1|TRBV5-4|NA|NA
CASSTAGKGNEQFF
TGTGCCAGCAGCACGGCAGGGAAAGGGAATGAGCAGTTCTTC
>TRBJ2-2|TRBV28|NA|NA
CASSSGAGELFF
TGTGCCAGCAGTTCGGGAGCCGGGGAGCTGTTTTTT
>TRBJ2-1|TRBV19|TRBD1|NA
CASKSGRGPYNEQFF
TGTGCCAGTAAGTCTGGCAGGGGGCCCTACAATGAGCAGTTCTTC